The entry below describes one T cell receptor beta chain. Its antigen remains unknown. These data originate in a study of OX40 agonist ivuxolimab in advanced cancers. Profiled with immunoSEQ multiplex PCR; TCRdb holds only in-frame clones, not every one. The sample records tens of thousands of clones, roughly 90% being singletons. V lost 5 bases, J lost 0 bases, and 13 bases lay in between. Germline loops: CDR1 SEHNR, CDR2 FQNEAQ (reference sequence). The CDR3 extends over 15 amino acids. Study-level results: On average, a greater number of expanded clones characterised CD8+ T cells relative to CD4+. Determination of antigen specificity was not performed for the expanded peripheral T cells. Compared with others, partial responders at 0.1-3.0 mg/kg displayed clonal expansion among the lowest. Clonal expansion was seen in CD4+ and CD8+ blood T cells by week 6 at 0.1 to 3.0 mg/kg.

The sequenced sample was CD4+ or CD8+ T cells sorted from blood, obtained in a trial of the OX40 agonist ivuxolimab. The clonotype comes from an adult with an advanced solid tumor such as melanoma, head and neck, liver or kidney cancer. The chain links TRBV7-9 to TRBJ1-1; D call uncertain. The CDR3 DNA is TGTGCCAGCAGCCCGGACGGCTCCATGAACACTGAAGCTTTCTTT. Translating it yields CASSPDGSMNTEAFF.